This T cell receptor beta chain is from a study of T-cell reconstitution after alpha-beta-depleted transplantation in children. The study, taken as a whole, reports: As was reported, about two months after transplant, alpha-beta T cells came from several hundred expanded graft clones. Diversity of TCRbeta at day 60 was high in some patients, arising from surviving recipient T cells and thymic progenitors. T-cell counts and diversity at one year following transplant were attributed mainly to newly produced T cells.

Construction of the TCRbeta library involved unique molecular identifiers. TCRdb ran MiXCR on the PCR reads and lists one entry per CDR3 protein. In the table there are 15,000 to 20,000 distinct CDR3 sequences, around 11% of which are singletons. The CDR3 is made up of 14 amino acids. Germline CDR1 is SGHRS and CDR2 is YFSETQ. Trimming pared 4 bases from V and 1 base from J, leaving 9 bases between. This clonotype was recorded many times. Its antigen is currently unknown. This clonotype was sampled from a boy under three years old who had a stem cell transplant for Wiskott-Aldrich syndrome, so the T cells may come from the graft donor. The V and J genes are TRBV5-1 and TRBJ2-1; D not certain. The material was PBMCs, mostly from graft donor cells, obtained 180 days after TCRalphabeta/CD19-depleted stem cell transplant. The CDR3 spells CASSLKRSYNEQFF. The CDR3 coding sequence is TGCGCCAGCAGCCTGAAGCGATCCTACAATGAGCAGTTCTTC.